This T cell receptor (beta chain) originates from a study of T cell responses to AZD1222 COVID-19 vaccine. The method was immunoSEQ multiplex PCR; TCRdb's version includes in-frame clones alone and lacks a portion of them. The sample lists over 100,000 clones; over 90% were seen once. V lost 2 bases to trimming and J lost 8 bases, with 9 bases between them. Germline CDR1 and CDR2: SGHVS and FQNEAQ. This CDR3 is built from 12 residues. The clonotype originates from an adult in good health. The source material was peripheral blood, sampled on day 0 of AZD1222 vaccination. The chain has TRBV7-8 and TRBJ1-2; D call uncertain. In DNA form, the CDR3 reads TGTGCCAGCAGCTTAACTGCGTGGGGCTACACCTTC. It yields the protein CASSLTAWGYTF.